These 11 T cell receptor beta chains were all obtained from the same sample, sequenced in a study of T cell responses to AZD1222 COVID-19 vaccine. TCRdb keeps only in-frame clones here, not all; method: immunoSEQ multiplex PCR. This sample's table reports some 150,000 clones. Sequencing was done on a sample of peripheral blood. These receptors all come from an adult in good health.

The chain joins TRBV12-3 or TRBV12-4 to TRBJ1-3; tentative D call: TRBD1 (5 bases). V gave up 5 bases and J gave up 7 bases, with 12 bases separating them. There are 13 residues in the CDR3. The CDR3 coding sequence is TGTGCCAGCAGTCTCGGGGGGGTGAACACCATATATTTT. The encoded protein is CASSLGGVNTIYF.

The genes are TRBV11-2 and TRBJ2-5; a possible D gene is TRBD2 (5 bases). This CDR3 region has 14 residues. Germline assignment: CDR1 SGHAT and CDR2 FQNNGV. With 5 bases removed from V and 4 bases from J, the gap between germline ends came to 14 bases. The CDR3 sequence: CASSLERTRETQYF. The DNA for the CDR3 is TGTGCCAGCAGCCTCGAGCGGACGAGAGAGACCCAGTACTTC. The whole variable domain, filled in from reference TRBV11-2 and TRBJ2-5, reads EAGVAQSPRYKIIEKRQSVAFWCNPISGHATLYWYQQILGQGPKLLIQFQNNGVVDDSQLPKDRFSAERLKGVDSTLKIQPAKLEDSAVYLCASSLERTRETQYFGPGTRLLVL.

The V call is TRBV13, the J call TRBJ1-4; D is uncertain. The germline V gene has CDR1 PRHDT and CDR2 FYEKMQ (reference sequence). The V and J ends lost 2 bases and 3 bases respectively, with 7 bases between them. This CDR3 comprises 14 residues. CDR3 amino acids: CASSLMSPNEKLFF. CDR3 nucleotides: TGTGCCAGCAGCTTAATGAGCCCTAATGAAAAACTGTTTTTT.

V is TRBV5-6 and J is TRBJ2-2; possible D gene TRBD2, 6 bases. The V gene's germline CDR1 is SGHDT and CDR2 YYEEEE. Trimming removed 1 base from V and 1 base from J, with 11 bases in between. There are 16 residues in the CDR3. CDR3 sequence reads: CASSLFLGGNTGELFF. CDR3 DNA: TGTGCCAGCAGCTTGTTTCTGGGGGGGAACACCGGGGAGCTGTTTTTT. Using reference TRBV5-6 and TRBJ2-2 for the parts outside the CDR3, the full variable domain is DAGVTQSPTHLIKTRGQQVTLRCSPKSGHDTVSWYQQALGQGPQFIFQYYEEEERQRGNFPDRFSGHQFPNYSSELNVNALLLGDSALYLCASSLFLGGNTGELFFGEGSRLTVL.

The V gene is TRBV9, the J gene TRBJ2-5; 11 positions agree with TRBD2. Looked up from germline, CDR1 is SGDLS and CDR2 is YYNGEE. The CDR3 totals 14 residues. V trimming: 3 bases; J trimming: 5 bases; junction bases outside the gene matches: 3. In DNA form, the CDR3 reads TGTGCCAGCAGCGCTTCTAGCGGGGGGGAGACCCAGTACTTC. Encoded protein: CASSASSGGETQYF.

The chain employs TRBV7-9 and TRBJ2-2, with 7 bases matching TRBD2. The CDR3 length is 17 residues. V dropped 2 bases and J dropped 1; count of bases not matched to a gene: 7. Germline values: CDR1 SEHNR, CDR2 FQNEAQ (reference sequence). In DNA form, the CDR3 reads TGTGCCAGCAGCTTAAAGGTAGAGCGGGGGAACACCGGGGAGCTGTTTTTT. This sequence encodes CASSLKVERGNTGELFF. Using reference TRBV7-9 and TRBJ2-2 for the parts outside the CDR3, the full variable domain is DTGVSQNPRHKITKRGQNVTFRCDPISEHNRLYWYRQTLGQGPEFLTYFQNEAQLEKSRLLSDRFSAERPKGSFSTLEIQRTEQGDSAMYLCASSLKVERGNTGELFFGEGSRLTVL.

V is TRBV19 and J is TRBJ1-1; D unresolved. V was shortened by 1 base and J by 2 bases, with 17 bases between the two germline ends. From germline, CDR1 is LNHDA and CDR2 SQIVND (reference sequence). The CDR3 has 17 residues. This CDR3 reads CASSIGSGSVPNTEAFF. DNA for the CDR3: TGTGCCAGTAGTATAGGATCGGGGTCTGTTCCCAACACTGAAGCTTTCTTT.

V is TRBV5-1 and J is TRBJ2-6; maybe TRBD2 (7 bases). Germline V gives CDR1 SGHRS, CDR2 YFSETQ. Deletions cut 4 bases from V and 0 bases from J, with 17 bases between. The CDR3 contains 18 residues. This CDR3 is CASSQRGGIPSGANVLTF. The CDR3 DNA is TGCGCCAGCAGCCAGAGGGGGGGGATTCCCTCTGGGGCCAACGTCCTGACTTTC.

This sequence joins TRBV13 and TRBJ1-1, with a weak D call TRBD1 (5 bases). The CDR3 length is 14 residues. Between the trimmed V and J ends, which lost 4 bases and 2 bases, there was a span of 11 bases. Germline V gene data show CDR1 as PRHDT and CDR2 as FYEKMQ (reference sequence). DNA of the CDR3: TGTGCCAGCAGCTCCCTCCGGGACAACACTGAAGCTTTCTTT. Its protein is CASSSLRDNTEAFF.

V gene TRBV3-1 (or the pseudogene TRBV3-2) combines with J gene TRBJ2-1, with D perhaps matching TRBD1 (5 bases). Germline V CDR1 and CDR2: LGHDT, YNNKEL (reference sequence). V was clipped by 1 base and J by 8 bases, with 9 bases between them. The CDR3 contains 13 residues. The CDR3 region has the DNA TGTGCCAGCAGCCAAGCCGGCAGGGATGAGCAGTTCTTC. Its translation: CASSQAGRDEQFF.

V and J are TRBV29-1 and TRBJ1-5; D is perhaps TRBD1 (5 bases). The CDR3 spans 13 residues. The germline CDR1 and CDR2 sequences are SQVTM and ANQGSEA. Trimming stripped 3 bases from V and 2 bases from J, with 8 bases between. Here the CDR3 reads CSVETGGNQPQHF. The CDR3 coding sequence is TGCAGCGTTGAGACGGGGGGCAATCAGCCCCAGCATTTT. The full variable domain, its missing parts supplied by reference TRBV29-1 and TRBJ1-5, is SAVISQKPSRDICQRGTSLTIQCQVDSQVTMMFWYRQQPGQSLTLIATANQGSEATYESGFVIDKFPISRPNLTFSTLTVSNMSPEDSSIYLCSVETGGNQPQHFGDGTRLSIL.